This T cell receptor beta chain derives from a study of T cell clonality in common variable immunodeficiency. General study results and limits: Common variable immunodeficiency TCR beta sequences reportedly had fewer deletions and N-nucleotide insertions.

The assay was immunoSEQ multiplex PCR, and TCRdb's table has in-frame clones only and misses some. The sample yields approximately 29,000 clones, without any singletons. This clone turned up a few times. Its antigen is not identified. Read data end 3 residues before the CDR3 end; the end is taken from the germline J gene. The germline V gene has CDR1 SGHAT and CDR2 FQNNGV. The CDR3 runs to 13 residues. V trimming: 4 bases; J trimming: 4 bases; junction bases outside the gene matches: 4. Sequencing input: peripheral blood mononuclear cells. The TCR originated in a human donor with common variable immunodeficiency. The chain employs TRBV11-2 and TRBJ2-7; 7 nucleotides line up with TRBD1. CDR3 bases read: TGTGCCAGCAGCTGGAACAGGGGTTACGAG. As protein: CASSWNRGYE. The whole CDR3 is CASSWNRGYEQYF. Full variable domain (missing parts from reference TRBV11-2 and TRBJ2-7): EAGVAQSPRYKIIEKRQSVAFWCNPISGHATLYWYQQILGQGPKLLIQFQNNGVVDDSQLPKDRFSAERLKGVDSTLKIQPAKLEDSAVYLCASSWNRGYEQYFGPGTRLTVT.